Presented here are 5 T cell receptor beta chains from one specimen sequenced in a study of vaccination effects on CD4 cells after COVID-19. In the ViraFEST assay, antigen-specific CD4+ clonotypes were identified by expansion after peptide-pool stimulation. CD4+ T cells were isolated after 10 days of culture. Testing of the vaccine recipients showed negative nucleocapsid antibodies and no prior SARS-CoV-2 infection. TCRdb's table, derived via immunoSEQ multiplex PCR, lists solely in-frame clones and lacks some. The sample records about 45,000 clones, around three quarters being singletons. For these TCRs, the target antigens are not known. The sample consisted of CD4+ T cells from PBMCs cultured with SARS-CoV-2 spike peptides, taken before COVID-19 vaccination. These receptors were taken from a human donor who received a COVID-19 vaccine.

This clone turned up a few times. CDR3 bases: TGTGCCAGCAGTCACGGCGCGGGGGCCGCCTACGAGCAGTACGTC. This codes for CASSHGAGAAYEQYV. The gene calls are TRBV3-1 (or the pseudogene TRBV3-2) and TRBJ2-7, with D possibly matching TRBD2 (7 bases). Germline-derived CDR1 and CDR2 are LGHDT and YNNKEL (reference sequence). The CDR3 is 15 residues long. The V end lost 6 bases, the J end lost 2 bases, and 17 bases lay between the germline ends.

The chain links TRBV7-2 to TRBJ1-6, with 9 bases aligning to TRBD1. V was clipped by 5 bases and J by 9 bases; unmatched bases: 8. The CDR3 sequence is 15 residues long. Germline CDR1 is SGHTA and CDR2 is FQGNSA. CDR3 amino acids: CASSGQGTTRSPLHF. The CDR3 DNA reads TGTGCCAGCAGCGGACAGGGGACGACGCGTTCACCCCTCCACTTT.

The CDR3 sequence: CASGILDTGELFF. CDR3 coding DNA: TGCGCCAGCGGGATTTTGGACACCGGGGAGCTGTTTTTT. J is TRBJ2-2 and V is TRBV10-2; no definite D call. Germline V gene sequence: CDR1 WSHSY, CDR2 SAAADI. The V end was cut by 8 bases, the J end by 3 bases, with 10 bases between. The CDR3 covers 13 residues.

V and J are TRBV3-1 (or the pseudogene TRBV3-2) and TRBJ2-7; D possibly corresponds to TRBD1 (6 bases). Germline V gene sequence: CDR1 LGHDT, CDR2 YNNKEL (reference sequence). Trimming shortened V by 1 base and J by 6 bases, and 13 bases separated the two germline ends. The CDR3 runs to 14 residues. The CDR3 DNA follows: TGTGCCAGCAGCCAAGGTCGGTCAGGGGTCGAGCAGTACGTC. Encoded protein: CASSQGRSGVEQYV.

The rearrangement links TRBV18 to TRBJ2-1; TRBD2 matches 8 bases. The CDR3 contains 15 residues. The germline CDR1 and CDR2 sequences are KGHSH and LQKENI. V was clipped by 6 bases and J by 8 bases; unmatched bases: 12. The CDR3 here is CASSTGRGGSDEQFF. The DNA of the CDR3 is TGTGCCAGCTCTACGGGTCGGGGGGGAAGCGATGAGCAGTTCTTC.